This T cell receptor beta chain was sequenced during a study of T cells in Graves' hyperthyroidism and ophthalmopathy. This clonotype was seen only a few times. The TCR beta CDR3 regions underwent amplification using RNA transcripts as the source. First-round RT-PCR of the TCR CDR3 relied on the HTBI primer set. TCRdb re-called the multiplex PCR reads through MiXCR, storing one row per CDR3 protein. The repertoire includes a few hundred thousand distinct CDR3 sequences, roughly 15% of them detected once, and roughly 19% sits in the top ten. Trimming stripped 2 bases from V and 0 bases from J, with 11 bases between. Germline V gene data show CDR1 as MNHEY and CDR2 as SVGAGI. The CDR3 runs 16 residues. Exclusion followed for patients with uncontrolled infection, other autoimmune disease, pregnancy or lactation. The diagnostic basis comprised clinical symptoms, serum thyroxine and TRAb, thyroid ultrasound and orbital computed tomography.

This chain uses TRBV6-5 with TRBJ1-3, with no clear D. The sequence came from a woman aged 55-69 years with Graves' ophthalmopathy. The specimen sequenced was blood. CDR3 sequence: CASSYAGLDSGNTIYF. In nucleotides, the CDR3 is TGTGCCAGCAGTTACGCGGGCCTCGACTCTGGAAACACCATATATTTT.